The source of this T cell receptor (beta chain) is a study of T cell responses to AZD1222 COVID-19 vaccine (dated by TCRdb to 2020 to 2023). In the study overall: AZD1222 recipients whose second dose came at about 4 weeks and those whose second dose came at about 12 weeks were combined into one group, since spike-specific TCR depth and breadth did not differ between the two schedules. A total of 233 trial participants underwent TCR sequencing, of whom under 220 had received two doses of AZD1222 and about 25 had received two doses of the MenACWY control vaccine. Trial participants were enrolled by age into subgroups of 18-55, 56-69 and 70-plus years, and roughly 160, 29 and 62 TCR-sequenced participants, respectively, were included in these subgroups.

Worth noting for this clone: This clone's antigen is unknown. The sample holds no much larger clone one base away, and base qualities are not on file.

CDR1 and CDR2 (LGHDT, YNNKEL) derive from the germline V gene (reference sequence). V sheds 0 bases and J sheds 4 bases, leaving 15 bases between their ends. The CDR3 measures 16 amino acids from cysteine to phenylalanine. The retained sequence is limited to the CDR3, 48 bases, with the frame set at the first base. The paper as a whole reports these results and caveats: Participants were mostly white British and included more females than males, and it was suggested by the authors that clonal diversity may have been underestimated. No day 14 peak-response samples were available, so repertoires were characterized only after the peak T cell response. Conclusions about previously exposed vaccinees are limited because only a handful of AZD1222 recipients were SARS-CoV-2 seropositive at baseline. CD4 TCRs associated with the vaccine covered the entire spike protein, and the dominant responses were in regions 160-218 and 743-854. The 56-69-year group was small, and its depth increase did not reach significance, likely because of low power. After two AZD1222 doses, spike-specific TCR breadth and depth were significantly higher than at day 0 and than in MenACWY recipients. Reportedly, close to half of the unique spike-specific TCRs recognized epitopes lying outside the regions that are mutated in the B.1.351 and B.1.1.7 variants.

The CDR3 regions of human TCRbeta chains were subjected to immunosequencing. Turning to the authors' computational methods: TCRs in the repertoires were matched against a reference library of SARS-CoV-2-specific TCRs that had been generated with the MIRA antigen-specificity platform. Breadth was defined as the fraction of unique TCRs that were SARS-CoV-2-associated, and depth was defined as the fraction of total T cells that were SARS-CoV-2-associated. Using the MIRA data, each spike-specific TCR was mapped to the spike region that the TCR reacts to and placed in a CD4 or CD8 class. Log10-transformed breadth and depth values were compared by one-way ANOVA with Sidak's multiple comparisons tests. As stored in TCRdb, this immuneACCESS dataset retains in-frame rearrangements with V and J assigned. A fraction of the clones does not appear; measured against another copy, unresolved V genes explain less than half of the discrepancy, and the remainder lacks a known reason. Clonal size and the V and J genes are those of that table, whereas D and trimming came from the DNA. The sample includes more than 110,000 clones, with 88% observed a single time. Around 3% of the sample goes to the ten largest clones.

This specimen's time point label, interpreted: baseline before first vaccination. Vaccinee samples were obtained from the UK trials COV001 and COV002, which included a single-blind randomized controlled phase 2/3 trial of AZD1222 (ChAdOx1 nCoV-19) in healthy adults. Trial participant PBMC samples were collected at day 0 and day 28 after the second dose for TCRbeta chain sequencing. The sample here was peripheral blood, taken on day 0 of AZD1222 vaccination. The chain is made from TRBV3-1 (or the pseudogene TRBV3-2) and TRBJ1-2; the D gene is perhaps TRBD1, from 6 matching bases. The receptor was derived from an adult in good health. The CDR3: CASSQESGQLTYGYTF. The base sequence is TGTGCCAGCAGCCAAGAGAGCGGACAGCTCACCTATGGCTACACCTTC.